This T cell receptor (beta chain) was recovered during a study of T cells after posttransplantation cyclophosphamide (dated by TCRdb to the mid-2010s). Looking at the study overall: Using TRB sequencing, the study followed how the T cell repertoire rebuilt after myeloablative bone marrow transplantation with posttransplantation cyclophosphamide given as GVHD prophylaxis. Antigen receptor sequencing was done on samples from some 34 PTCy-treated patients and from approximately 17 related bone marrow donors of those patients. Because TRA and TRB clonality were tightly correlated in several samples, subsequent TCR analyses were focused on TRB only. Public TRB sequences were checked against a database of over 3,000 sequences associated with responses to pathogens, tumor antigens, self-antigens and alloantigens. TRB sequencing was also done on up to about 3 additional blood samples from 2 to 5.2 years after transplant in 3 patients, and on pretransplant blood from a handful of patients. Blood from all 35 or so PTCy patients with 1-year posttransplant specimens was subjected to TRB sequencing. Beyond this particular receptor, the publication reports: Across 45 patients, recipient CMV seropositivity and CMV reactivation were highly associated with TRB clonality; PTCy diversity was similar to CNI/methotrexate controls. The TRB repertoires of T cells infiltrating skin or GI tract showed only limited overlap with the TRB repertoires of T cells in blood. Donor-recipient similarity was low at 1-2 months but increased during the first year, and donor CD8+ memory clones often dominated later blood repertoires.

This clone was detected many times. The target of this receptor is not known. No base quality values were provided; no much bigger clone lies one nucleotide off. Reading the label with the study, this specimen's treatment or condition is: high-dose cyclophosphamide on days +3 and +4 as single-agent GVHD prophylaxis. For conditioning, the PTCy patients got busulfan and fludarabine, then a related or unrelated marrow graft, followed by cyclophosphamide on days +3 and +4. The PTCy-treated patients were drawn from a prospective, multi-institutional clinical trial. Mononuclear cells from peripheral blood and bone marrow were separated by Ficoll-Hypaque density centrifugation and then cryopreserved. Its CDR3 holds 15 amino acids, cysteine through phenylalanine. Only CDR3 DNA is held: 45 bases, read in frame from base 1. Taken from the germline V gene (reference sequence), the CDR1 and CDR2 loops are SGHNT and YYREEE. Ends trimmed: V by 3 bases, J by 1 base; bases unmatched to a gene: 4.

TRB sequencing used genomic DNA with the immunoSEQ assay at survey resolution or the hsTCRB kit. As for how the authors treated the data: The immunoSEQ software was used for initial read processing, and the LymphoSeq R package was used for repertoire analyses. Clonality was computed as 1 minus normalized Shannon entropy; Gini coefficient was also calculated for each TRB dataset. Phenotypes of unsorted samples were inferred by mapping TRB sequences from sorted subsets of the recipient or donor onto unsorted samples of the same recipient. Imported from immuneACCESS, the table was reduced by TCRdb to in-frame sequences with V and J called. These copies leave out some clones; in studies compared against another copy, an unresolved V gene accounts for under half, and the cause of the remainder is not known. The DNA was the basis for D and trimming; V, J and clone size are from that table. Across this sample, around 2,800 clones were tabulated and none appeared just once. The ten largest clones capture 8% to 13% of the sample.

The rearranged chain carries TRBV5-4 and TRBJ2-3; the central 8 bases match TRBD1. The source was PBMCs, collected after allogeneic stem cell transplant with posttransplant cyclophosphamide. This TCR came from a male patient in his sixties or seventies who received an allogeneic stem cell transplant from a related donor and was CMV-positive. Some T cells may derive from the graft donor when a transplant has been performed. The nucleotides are TGTGCCAGCAGCTCAGGACAGGGTCGCACAGATACGCAGTATTTT. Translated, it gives CASSSGQGRTDTQYF.